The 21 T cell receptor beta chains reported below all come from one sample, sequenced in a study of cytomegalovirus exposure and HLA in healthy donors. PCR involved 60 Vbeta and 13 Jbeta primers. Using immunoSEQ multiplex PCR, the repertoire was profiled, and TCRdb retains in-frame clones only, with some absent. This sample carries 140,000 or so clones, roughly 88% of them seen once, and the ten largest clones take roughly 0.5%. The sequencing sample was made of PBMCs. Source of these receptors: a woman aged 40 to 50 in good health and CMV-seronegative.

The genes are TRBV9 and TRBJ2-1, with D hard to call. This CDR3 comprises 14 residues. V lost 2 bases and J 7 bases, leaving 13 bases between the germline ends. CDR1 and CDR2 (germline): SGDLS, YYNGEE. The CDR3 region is CASSVGTNPNEQFF. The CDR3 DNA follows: TGTGCCAGCAGCGTCGGAACTAATCCAAATGAGCAGTTCTTC.

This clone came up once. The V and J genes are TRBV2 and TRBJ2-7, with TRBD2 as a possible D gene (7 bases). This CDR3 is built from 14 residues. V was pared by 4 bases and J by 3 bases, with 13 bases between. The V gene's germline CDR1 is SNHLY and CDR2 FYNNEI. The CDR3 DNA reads TGTGCCAGCAGTGTGGAGGGAGGGGGCTACGAGCAGTACTTC. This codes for CASSVEGGGYEQYF. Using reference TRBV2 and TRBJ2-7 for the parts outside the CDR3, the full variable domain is EPEVTQTPSHQVTQMGQEVILRCVPISNHLYFYWYRQILGQKVEFLVSFYNNEISEKSEIFDDQFSVERPDGSNFTLKIRSTKLEDSAMYFCASSVEGGGYEQYFGPGTRLTVT.

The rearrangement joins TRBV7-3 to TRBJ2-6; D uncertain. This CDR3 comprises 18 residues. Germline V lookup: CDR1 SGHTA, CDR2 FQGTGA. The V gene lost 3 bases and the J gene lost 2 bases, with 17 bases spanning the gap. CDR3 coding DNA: TGTGCCAGCAGCTTTCCCGCGGATGTCAAAGCTGGGGCCAACGTCCTGACTTTC. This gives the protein CASSFPADVKAGANVLTF.

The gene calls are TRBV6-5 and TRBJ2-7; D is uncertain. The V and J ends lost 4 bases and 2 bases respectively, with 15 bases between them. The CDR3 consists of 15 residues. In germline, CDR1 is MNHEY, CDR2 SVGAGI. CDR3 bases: TGTGCCAGCAGTTTCACCCCCCGGAGCGCCTACGAGCAGTACTTC. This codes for CASSFTPRSAYEQYF.

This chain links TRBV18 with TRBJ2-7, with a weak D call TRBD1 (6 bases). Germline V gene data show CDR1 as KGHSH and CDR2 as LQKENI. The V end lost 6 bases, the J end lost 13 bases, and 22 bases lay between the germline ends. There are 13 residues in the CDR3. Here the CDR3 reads CASSSGQQSASYF. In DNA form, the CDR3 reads TGTGCCAGCTCTTCCGGACAGCAATCAGCGTCATACTTC.

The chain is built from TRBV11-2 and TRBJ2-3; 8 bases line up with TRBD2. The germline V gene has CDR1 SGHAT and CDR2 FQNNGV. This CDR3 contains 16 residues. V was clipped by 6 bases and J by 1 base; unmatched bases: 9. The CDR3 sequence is CASSPRAAGGTDTQYF. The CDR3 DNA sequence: TGTGCCAGCAGTCCTCGGGCAGCGGGAGGCACAGATACGCAGTATTTT.

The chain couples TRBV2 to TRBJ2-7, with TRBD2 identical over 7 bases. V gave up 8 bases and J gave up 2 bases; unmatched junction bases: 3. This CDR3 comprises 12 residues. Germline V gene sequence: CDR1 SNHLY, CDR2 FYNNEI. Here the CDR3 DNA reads TGTGCCAGCGGACTAGAAACCTACGAGCAGTACTTC. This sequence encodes CASGLETYEQYF.

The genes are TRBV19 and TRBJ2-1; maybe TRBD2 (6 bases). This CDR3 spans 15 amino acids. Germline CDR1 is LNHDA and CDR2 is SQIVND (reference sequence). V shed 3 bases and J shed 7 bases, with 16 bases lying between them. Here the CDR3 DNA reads TGTGCCAGTAGTATTGATACGGGAGATCGGAATGAGCAGTTCTTC. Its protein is CASSIDTGDRNEQFF.

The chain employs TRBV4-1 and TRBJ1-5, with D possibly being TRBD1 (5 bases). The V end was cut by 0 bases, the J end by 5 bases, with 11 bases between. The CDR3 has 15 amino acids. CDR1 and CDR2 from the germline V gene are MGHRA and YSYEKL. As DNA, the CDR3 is TGCGCCAGCAGCCAAGACGGGGGGGACCATCAGCCCCAGCATTTT. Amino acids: CASSQDGGDHQPQHF.

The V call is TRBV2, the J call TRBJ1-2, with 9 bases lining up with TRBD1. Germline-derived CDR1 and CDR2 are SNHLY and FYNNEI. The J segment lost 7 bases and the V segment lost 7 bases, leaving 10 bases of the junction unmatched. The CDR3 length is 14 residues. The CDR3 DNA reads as TGTGCCAGCACCTACGAGGGACAGGGATTTGGCTACACCTTC. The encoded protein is CASTYEGQGFGYTF.

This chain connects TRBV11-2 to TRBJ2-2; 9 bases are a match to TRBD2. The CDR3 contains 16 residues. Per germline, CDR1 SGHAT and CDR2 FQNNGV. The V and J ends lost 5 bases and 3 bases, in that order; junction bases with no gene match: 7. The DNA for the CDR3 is TGTGCCAGCAGCGTCGGTGCGGGAGGGGACACCGGGGAGCTGTTTTTT. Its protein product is CASSVGAGGDTGELFF. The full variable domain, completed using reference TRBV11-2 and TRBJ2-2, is EAGVAQSPRYKIIEKRQSVAFWCNPISGHATLYWYQQILGQGPKLLIQFQNNGVVDDSQLPKDRFSAERLKGVDSTLKIQPAKLEDSAVYLCASSVGAGGDTGELFFGEGSRLTVL.

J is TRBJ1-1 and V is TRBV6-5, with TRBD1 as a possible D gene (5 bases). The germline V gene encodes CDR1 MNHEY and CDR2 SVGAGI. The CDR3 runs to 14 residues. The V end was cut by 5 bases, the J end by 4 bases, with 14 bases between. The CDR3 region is CASSTLGDSTEAFF. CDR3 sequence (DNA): TGTGCCAGCAGTACCTTAGGGGATAGCACTGAAGCTTTCTTT.

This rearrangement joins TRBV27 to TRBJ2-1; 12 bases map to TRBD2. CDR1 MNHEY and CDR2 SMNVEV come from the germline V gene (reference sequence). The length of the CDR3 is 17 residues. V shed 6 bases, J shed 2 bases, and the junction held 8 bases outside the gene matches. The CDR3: CASRPGTSGYTYNEQFF. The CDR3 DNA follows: TGTGCCAGCAGACCCGGGACTAGCGGGTATACCTACAATGAGCAGTTCTTC.

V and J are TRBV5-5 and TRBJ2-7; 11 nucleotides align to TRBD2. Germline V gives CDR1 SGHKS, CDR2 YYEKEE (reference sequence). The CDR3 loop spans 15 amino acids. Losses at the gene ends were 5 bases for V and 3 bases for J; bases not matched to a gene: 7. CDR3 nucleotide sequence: TGTGCCAGCAGTCCTATAGCGGGAGGGTTCTACGAGCAGTACTTC. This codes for CASSPIAGGFYEQYF.

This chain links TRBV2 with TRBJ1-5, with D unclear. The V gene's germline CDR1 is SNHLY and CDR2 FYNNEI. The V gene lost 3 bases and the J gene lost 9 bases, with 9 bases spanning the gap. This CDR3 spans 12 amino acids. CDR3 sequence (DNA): TGTGCCAGCAGTGACAGGTCAACGCCCCAGCATTTT. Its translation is CASSDRSTPQHF.

CDR3 protein: CASTVLAGVGNEQFF. CDR3 bases: TGCGCCAGCACCGTTCTAGCGGGAGTTGGGAATGAGCAGTTCTTC. The chain carries TRBV5-1 and TRBJ2-1, with 10 nucleotides matching TRBD2. V was pared by 6 bases and J by 7 bases, with 10 bases of the junction left unmatched. In germline, CDR1 is SGHRS, CDR2 YFSETQ. The CDR3 extends over 15 amino acids.

CDR3 DNA: TGTGCCAGCAGTTTATCAGGCAGGGTGAATGGCTACACCTTC. Translated, it gives CASSLSGRVNGYTF. The chain employs TRBV27 and TRBJ1-2; the D gene is possibly TRBD1 (5 bases). CDR3 length: 14 amino acids. V was clipped by 0 bases and J by 6 bases, with 11 bases between them. CDR1 and CDR2 (germline): MNHEY, SMNVEV (reference sequence).

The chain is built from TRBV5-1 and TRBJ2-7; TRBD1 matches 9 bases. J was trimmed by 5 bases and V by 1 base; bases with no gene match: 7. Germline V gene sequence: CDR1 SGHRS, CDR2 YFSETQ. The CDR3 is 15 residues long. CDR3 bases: TGCGCCAGCAGCTTGCCGGGACAGGGTATACACGAGCAGTACTTC. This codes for CASSLPGQGIHEQYF.

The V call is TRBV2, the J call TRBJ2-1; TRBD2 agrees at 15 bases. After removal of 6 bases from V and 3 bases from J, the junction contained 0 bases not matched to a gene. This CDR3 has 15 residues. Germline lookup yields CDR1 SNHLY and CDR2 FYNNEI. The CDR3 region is CASRGLAGGYNEQFF. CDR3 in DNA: TGTGCCAGCAGGGGACTAGCGGGAGGCTACAATGAGCAGTTCTTC.

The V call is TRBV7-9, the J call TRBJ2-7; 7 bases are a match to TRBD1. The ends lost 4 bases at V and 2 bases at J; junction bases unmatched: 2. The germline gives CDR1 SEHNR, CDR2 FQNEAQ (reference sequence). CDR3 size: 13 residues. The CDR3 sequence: CASSSTGTYEQYF. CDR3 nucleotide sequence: TGTGCCAGCAGCTCGACAGGGACCTACGAGCAGTACTTC.

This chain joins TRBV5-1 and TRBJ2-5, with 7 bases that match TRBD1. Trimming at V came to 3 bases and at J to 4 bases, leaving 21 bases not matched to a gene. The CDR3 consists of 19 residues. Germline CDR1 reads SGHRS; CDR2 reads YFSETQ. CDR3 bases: TGCGCCAGCAGCTCCCACTTGAAGACAGGGACGATTAACGGAGAGACCCAGTACTTC. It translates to CASSSHLKTGTINGETQYF. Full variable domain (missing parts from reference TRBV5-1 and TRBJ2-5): KAGVTQTPRYLIKTRGQQVTLSCSPISGHRSVSWYQQTPGQGLQFLFEYFSETQRNKGNFPGRFSGRQFSNSRSEMNVSTLELGDSALYLCASSSHLKTGTINGETQYFGPGTRLLVL.